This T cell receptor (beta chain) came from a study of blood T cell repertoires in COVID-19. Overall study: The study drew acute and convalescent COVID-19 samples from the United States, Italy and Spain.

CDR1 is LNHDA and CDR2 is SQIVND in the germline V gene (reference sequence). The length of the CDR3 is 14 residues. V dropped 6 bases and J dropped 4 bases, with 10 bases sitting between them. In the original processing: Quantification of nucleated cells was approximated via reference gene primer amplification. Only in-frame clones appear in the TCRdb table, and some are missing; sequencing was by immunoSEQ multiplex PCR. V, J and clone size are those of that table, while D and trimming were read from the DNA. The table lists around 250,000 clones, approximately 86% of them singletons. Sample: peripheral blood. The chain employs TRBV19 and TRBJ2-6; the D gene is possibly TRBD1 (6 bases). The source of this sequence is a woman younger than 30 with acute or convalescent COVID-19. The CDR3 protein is CASRGGSGANVLTF. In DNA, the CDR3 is TGTGCCAGTAGAGGGGGTTCCGGGGCCAACGTCCTGACTTTC.